This T cell receptor (beta chain) originates from a study of shared clonotypes between healthy human individuals (dated by TCRdb to about 2020). Regarding the research as a whole: The cohort comprised two women and three men aged 18 to 49 years. To increase sequencing depth and limit assay-specific biases, different laboratories used diverse techniques to prepare libraries and sequence TCR repertoires. Per donor, three plates each were used for CD4 naive and CD4 memory, two for CD8 naive, and one for CD8 memory. Leukapheresis yielded between about 0.94 and 8.9 billion PBMCs per donor. To estimate repertoire size and how much clonotype sharing occurs between individuals, the study deeply sequenced the blood TCR repertoires of several healthy adults. Broader findings and caveats from the paper: The genetic and exposure-history diversity represented was limited by the small number of donors. Clonotypes shared by all four sorted-subset donors showed higher generation probabilities than non-shared clonotypes. Naive subsets generally had larger estimated clonotype richness than memory subsets did. Across four donors, approximately 5% of naive CD4, roughly 3.4% of naive CD8, about 2.3% of memory CD4, and roughly 0.41% of memory CD8 clonotypes were shared. Pairwise subsampling indicated that sequencing depth was expected to affect the degree of clonotype sharing among donors. Only blood was sampled, and tissue TCR repertoires likely differ from those in blood. Incomplete sequencing was indicated by rarefaction of sorted-subset datasets, despite the large sequencing depth.

About this clone itself: No cognate antigen has been identified for it. No much larger clone is present one base from it, and per-base qualities are unavailable.

The donors were healthy, HIV-negative adults with no recently reported acute infections or vaccinations. Every donor was a Caucasian adult living in Nashville, Tennessee, USA. Magnetic negative selection was used to enrich CD4+ T cells, after which naive cells were positively selected on CD45RA and the negative fraction became the memory subset. Blood was obtained by leukapheresis, after which PBMCs were separated by Ficoll-Histopaque density gradient centrifugation and cryopreserved in liquid nitrogen vapor phase. Analytical flow cytometry was used to check the purity and quantity of each magnetically sorted T cell population. From each sorted fraction, genomic DNA was isolated and quantified by UV absorbance on a Nanodrop 2000c. Using the deep immunoSEQ assay, TCR CDR3 regions were amplified from genomic DNA by multiplex PCR. Extracted genomic DNA from each cell subset was distributed evenly across all wells of several immunoSEQ 96-well plates, and each plate was treated as a replicate. For sorted subsets, approximately 190 ng genomic DNA, equal to 30,000 to 35,000 T cell genomes, was loaded into each replicate PCR. Purified libraries were quantified with a Qubit 3.0 fluorometer, sized on a Bioanalyzer 2100, and re-quantified with the KAPA Library Quantification kit. Each immunoSEQ 96-well plate was sequenced on its own single-read 150-cycle Illumina NextSeq 550 flow cell. Concerning the study's data processing: Because the immunoSEQ output included only junctional sequences and no quality scores, the filtering could not be the same as the filtering used for full-length reads. Sequences were annotated with PyIR, a Python wrapper for IgBLAST v1.9, using IMGT germline references to assign V/J genes and CDR3. Reads with weak V/J assignments (E-value above 1e-6), missing CDR3, stop codons, out-of-frame junctions, or ambiguous translated residues were removed. V3J clonotypes were defined by identical inferred V gene, J gene, and CDR3 amino acid sequence. Percentage overlap between repertoires was calculated by dividing the number of shared unique clonotypes by the size of the smaller repertoire. Richness of each repertoire was evaluated using RTK rarefaction, the Chao1 estimator, and Recon v2.1 estimates of unobserved clonotypes. For all TCRbeta clonotypes obtained by the gDNA method from a few donors, generation probabilities were computed with OLGA. As stored in TCRdb, this immuneACCESS dataset retains in-frame rearrangements with V and J assigned. A fraction of the clones does not appear; measured against another copy, unresolved V genes explain less than half of the discrepancy, and the remainder lacks a known reason. The V and J calls and clone size are taken from that table; D and trimming were inferred from the DNA. This sample gives about 680,000 clones in total; 73% of them show up just once. Of the sample, 1.5% to 2% is held by the ten largest clones.

Specimen: memory CD4+ T cells sorted from blood. The cell subset or site label, as the study defines it: CD45RA-negative fraction. This clonotype was obtained from a woman aged 25 to 39 in good health.

This receptor carries the CDR3 CSGYSLNTEAFF. The DNA is TGCAGCGGTTACTCATTGAACACTGAAGCTTTCTTT. This chain is built from TRBV29-1 and TRBJ1-1, with the D gene uncertain. There are 12 amino acids in the CDR3, from cysteine to phenylalanine inclusive. Here the CDR3 DNA is all that survives: 36 bases in frame from base 1. CDR1 is given as SQVTM and CDR2 as ANQGSEA, both from the germline V gene. V gives up 7 bases and J gives up 0 bases, and the segment between their germline ends measures 9 bases.